The entry below describes one T cell receptor beta chain. The data stem from a study of T cells in localized non-small cell lung cancer. Clones were read by immunoSEQ multiplex PCR, and TCRdb kept only the in-frame ones, dropping some. The data hold around 100,000 clones, with about 87% observed a single time. The CDR3 is 18 amino acids. Per the germline V gene, CDR1 is SGHDT and CDR2 is YYEEEE. The junction had 16 bases not matched to a gene; V was cut back by 4 bases and J by 2 bases. This chain joins TRBV5-6 and TRBJ2-7; 9 nucleotides match TRBD1. This clonotype originated in a man aged 35 to 70 with stage I squamous cell lung carcinoma. Sequencing used peripheral blood, obtained before any cancer treatment. The CDR3: CASSPSSVPGQGAYEQYF. DNA of the CDR3: TGTGCCAGCAGCCCCTCATCCGTCCCGGGACAGGGAGCCTACGAGCAGTACTTC.